This TCR beta chain was obtained from a study of blood T cell repertoires in COVID-19. At the level of the study: Sites in the United States, Italy and Spain provided acute and convalescent COVID-19 samples. T cells, B-cell-depleted T cells, or PBMCs provided the cDNA or gDNA that served as material.

Germline loops: CDR1 DFQATT, CDR2 SNEGSKA (reference sequence). J gave up 6 bases and V 3 bases, and 7 bases lay outside the gene matches. The CDR3 is 14 residues long. In the original analysis: Amplification of reference gene primers provided the estimated nucleated cell counts. Profiled with immunoSEQ multiplex PCR; TCRdb holds only in-frame clones, not every one. V and J calls plus clone size are reproduced from that table; the DNA served to infer D and trimming. In the table there are over 75,000 clones, under 95% of which are singletons. This chain joins TRBV20-1 and TRBJ2-4, with TRBD2 matching over 8 bases. The TCR comes from a human donor with active COVID-19. The donor label of this sample is uncertain. Sequencing was done on a sample of peripheral blood. The CDR3 protein is CSASRGGFGNIQYF. CDR3 sequence (DNA): TGCAGTGCTAGTCGGGGGGGTTTCGGAAACATTCAGTACTTC.